This T cell receptor (beta chain) was documented in a study of blood T cell repertoires in COVID-19. Study background: From the United States, Italy and Spain came samples of acute and convalescent COVID-19. The analysed material was cDNA or gDNA that came from T cells, B-cell-depleted T cells, or PBMCs.

The study drew participants aged 18 to 89 years from roughly 25 US areas. Participants' reported clinical history set cohort assignment. Produced via immunoSEQ multiplex PCR; TCRdb's table is partial and in-frame only. Here the sample spans about 140,000 clones, 80% to 90% being singletons. Trimming cost V 6 bases and J 4 bases, with 18 bases left between them. Germline V CDR1 and CDR2: SNHLY, FYNNEI. The CDR3 is 15 amino acids. The sample was PBMCs or T cells enriched from blood (not recorded which). This clonotype originated in a woman aged 45-65 years with acute COVID-19. J is TRBJ2-5 and V is TRBV2, with a tentative D call TRBD2 (5 bases). CDR3 amino acids: CASRDPTRVTETQYF. The CDR3, as DNA: TGTGCCAGCAGGGACCCCACTAGGGTAACAGAGACCCAGTACTTC.